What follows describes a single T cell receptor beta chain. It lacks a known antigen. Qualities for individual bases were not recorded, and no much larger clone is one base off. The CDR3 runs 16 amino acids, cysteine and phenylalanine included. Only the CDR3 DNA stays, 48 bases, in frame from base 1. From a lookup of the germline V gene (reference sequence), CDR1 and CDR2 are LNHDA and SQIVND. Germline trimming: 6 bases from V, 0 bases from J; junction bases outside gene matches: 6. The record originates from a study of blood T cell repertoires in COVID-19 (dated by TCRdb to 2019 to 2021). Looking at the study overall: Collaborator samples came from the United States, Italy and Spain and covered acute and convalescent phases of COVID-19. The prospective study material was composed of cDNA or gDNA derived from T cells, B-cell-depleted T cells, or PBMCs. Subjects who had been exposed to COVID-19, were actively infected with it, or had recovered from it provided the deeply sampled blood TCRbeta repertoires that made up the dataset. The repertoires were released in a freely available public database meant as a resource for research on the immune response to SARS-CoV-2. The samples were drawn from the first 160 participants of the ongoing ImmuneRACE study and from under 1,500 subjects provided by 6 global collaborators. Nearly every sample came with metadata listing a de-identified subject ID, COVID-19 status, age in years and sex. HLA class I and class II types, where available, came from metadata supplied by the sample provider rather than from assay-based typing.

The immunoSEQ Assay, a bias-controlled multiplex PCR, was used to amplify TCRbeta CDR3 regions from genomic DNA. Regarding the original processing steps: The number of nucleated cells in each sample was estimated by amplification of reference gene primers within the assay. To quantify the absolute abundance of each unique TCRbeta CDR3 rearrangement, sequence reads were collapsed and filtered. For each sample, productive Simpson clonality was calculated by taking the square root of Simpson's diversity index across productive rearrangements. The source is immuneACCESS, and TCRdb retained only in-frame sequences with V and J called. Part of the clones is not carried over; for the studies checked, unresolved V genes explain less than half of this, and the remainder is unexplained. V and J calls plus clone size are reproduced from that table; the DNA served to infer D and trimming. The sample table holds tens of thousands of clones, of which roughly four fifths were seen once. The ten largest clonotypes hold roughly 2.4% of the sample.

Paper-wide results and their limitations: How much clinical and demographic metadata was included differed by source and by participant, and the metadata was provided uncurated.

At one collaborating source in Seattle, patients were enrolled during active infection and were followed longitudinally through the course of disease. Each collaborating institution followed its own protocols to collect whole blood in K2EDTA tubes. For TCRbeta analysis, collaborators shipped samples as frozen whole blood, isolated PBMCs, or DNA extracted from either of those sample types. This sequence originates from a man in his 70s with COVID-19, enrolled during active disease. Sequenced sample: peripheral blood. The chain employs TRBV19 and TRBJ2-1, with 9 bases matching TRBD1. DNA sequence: TGTGCCAGTAGCCTAGGGACAGGGCGCTCCTACAATGAGCAGTTCTTC. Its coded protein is CASSLGTGRSYNEQFF.